The 23 T cell receptor beta chains presented below share a single source sample, sequenced in a study of identical twins. Using its own MiXCR run on the 5' RACE reads, TCRdb lists one record per CDR3 protein. The repertoire holds under 300,000 distinct CDR3 sequences, more than 12% seen once, with approximately 9.3% in the top ten. Sequencing was carried out using memory (CD45RO+) T cells sorted from blood. All receptors derive from a woman under 30 in good health.

This clonotype has a single count. This chain joins TRBV7-9 and TRBJ2-3; a possible D gene is TRBD1 (5 bases). The CDR3 totals 11 residues. With 9 bases removed from V and 4 bases from J, the gap between germline ends came to 8 bases. Germline V gene data show CDR1 as SEHNR and CDR2 as FQNEAQ (reference sequence). The CDR3 region is CASTGADTQYF. CDR3 nucleotide sequence: TGTGCCAGTACAGGAGCAGATACGCAGTATTTT.

This clonotype appeared once. The chain employs TRBV11-2 and TRBJ2-1; 8 bases are a match to TRBD2. The CDR3 loop spans 19 amino acids. With V trimmed by 5 bases and J by 0 bases, 15 bases remained unmatched. Germline-derived CDR1 and CDR2 are SGHAT and FQNNGV. DNA of the CDR3: TGTGCCAGCAGCAAAAGTCCAGGGACTACTAGCGGCTCCTACAATGAGCAGTTCTTC. Its protein product is CASSKSPGTTSGSYNEQFF.

In this sample, this clonotype turned up many times. The chain links TRBV6-5 to TRBJ2-7, with unresolved D. The CDR3 spans 15 residues. Germline V gives CDR1 MNHEY, CDR2 SVGAGI. Trimming shortened V by 4 bases and J by 1 base, and 14 bases separated the two germline ends. In nucleotides, the CDR3 is TGTGCCAGCAGTTCCCTGGGCCAAGGATCCTACGAGCAGTACTTC. It yields the protein CASSSLGQGSYEQYF.

This clonotype was seen a handful of times. The chain recombines TRBV15 with TRBJ1-1; no firm D call. V lost 4 bases and J 6 bases, leaving 12 bases between the germline ends. From germline, CDR1 is LNHNV and CDR2 YYDKDF (reference sequence). This CDR3 has 13 residues. The CDR3 spells CATSKRVEAEAFF. The CDR3 bases are TGTGCCACCAGCAAACGGGTTGAAGCTGAAGCTTTCTTT.

The rearrangement uses TRBV7-8 and TRBJ1-2, with D possibly TRBD1 on 6 matching bases. The CDR3 length is 15 residues. The V gene's germline CDR1 is SGHVS and CDR2 FQNEAQ. Trimming left V 1 base short and J 7 bases short, with 16 bases between. CDR3 sequence reads: CASSLGGRGYSGYTF. CDR3 nucleotide sequence: TGTGCCAGCAGCTTAGGGGGCAGGGGTTATAGTGGCTACACCTTC.

Details on this clonotype: The junction and the germline gene differ at one end; a read error may be behind it. The CDR3 DNA reads TGTGCCAGTAGGATAGGCGGCTCAACCTCTGGAAACACCATATATTTT. This sequence encodes CASRIGGSTSGNTIYF. The chain has TRBV19 and TRBJ1-3; unclear D gene. The CDR3 has 16 residues. In germline, CDR1 is LNHDA, CDR2 SQIVND (reference sequence).

The table lists this clonotype with many counts. The rearrangement links TRBV11-2 to TRBJ1-2, with D possibly matching TRBD1 (6 bases). This CDR3 contains 12 residues. CDR1 is SGHAT, CDR2 FQNNGV, per germline. V was cut by 3 bases and J by 6 bases, with 8 bases left in between. The CDR3 protein is CASSFHRDGYTF. The DNA for the CDR3 is TGTGCCAGCAGCTTCCACAGGGATGGCTACACCTTC.

The chain has TRBV18 and TRBJ2-3, with 9 bases aligning to TRBD2. Germline-derived CDR1 and CDR2 are KGHSH and LQKENI. V dropped 3 bases and J dropped 8; count of bases not matched to a gene: 12. This CDR3 has 16 amino acids. The CDR3 sequence is CASSPEGLAVDSTQYF. As DNA, the CDR3 is TGTGCCAGCTCACCCGAGGGACTAGCTGTCGATTCTACGCAGTATTTT.

V is TRBV20-1 and J is TRBJ1-4; D gene uncertain. V was pared by 1 base and J by 8 bases, with 8 bases between. Germline-derived CDR1 and CDR2 are DFQATT and SNEGSKA (reference sequence). The CDR3 is made up of 12 amino acids. In DNA, the CDR3 is TGCAGTGCTAGAGTTAGTCGGGAAAAACTGTTTTTT. This codes for CSARVSREKLFF.

This clonotype was observed a handful of times. The rearrangement uses TRBV5-1 and TRBJ2-7; no clear D. This CDR3 comprises 13 residues. The V end was cut by 0 bases, the J end by 3 bases, with 7 bases between. The germline CDR1 and CDR2 sequences are SGHRS and YFSETQ. The CDR3 DNA follows: TGCGCCAGCAGCTTGGGGGTAGTCTACGAGCAGTACTTC. Its protein product is CASSLGVVYEQYF. Full variable domain (missing parts from reference TRBV5-1 and TRBJ2-7): KAGVTQTPRYLIKTRGQQVTLSCSPISGHRSVSWYQQTPGQGLQFLFEYFSETQRNKGNFPGRFSGRQFSNSRSEMNVSTLELGDSALYLCASSLGVVYEQYFGPGTRLTVT.

In its sample, this clonotype was seen a few times. V usage is TRBV6-5 and J usage is TRBJ1-4, with D possibly matching TRBD1 (6 bases). Per germline, CDR1 MNHEY and CDR2 SVGAGI. The CDR3 consists of 15 residues. Trimming removed 0 bases from V and 5 bases from J, with 10 bases in between. CDR3 residues: CASSYSGTKNEKLFF. The CDR3 coding sequence is TGTGCCAGCAGTTACTCCGGGACAAAGAATGAAAAACTGTTTTTT.

Only a few counts were recorded for this clonotype. This chain connects TRBV5-1 to TRBJ1-1; D is uncertain. CDR1 SGHRS and CDR2 YFSETQ come from the germline V gene. The CDR3 sequence is 15 residues long. V shed 6 bases and J shed 1 base, with 16 bases lying between them. CDR3 nucleotides: TGCGCCAGCACTGACCCCGGACTTGGGAACACTGAAGCTTTCTTT. Residues: CASTDPGLGNTEAFF.

The rearrangement uses TRBV10-2 and TRBJ2-1, with D tentatively TRBD1 or TRBD2 (5 bases each). This CDR3 comprises 13 residues. Germline values: CDR1 WSHSY, CDR2 SAAADI. V was cut by 5 bases and J by 9 bases, with 14 bases left in between. The CDR3 protein is CASSSGTQAEQFF. DNA of the CDR3: TGCGCCAGCAGTTCCGGGACCCAGGCTGAGCAGTTCTTC.

The table lists this clonotype with a few counts. The chain combines TRBV12-3 or TRBV12-4 with TRBJ1-1; D may be TRBD1 (6 bases). The CDR3 is 15 amino acids. Trimming took 7 bases from V and 5 from J, leaving 20 bases between them. CDR3 sequence: CASTLRQGRRTEAFF. CDR3 sequence (DNA): TGTGCCAGCACCCTTCGGCAGGGGAGGAGGACTGAAGCTTTCTTT.

V usage is TRBV5-1 and J usage is TRBJ2-7, with TRBD1 identical over 11 bases. Per the germline V gene, CDR1 is SGHRS and CDR2 is YFSETQ. With V trimmed by 5 bases and J by 7 bases, 11 bases remained unmatched. The length of the CDR3 is 15 residues. CDR3 protein: CASRSAGTGGREQYF. The CDR3 region has the DNA TGCGCCAGCAGGTCCGCCGGGACAGGGGGTCGAGAGCAGTACTTC.

The chain links TRBV2 to TRBJ2-7, with a tentative D call TRBD1 (8 bases). Germline values: CDR1 SNHLY, CDR2 FYNNEI. CDR3 length: 14 residues. V was cut by 7 bases and J by 2 bases, with 15 bases left in between. CDR3 residues: CASTRAGQAYEQYF. CDR3 bases: TGTGCCAGCACCCGAGCGGGACAGGCCTACGAGCAGTACTTC.

The V and J genes are TRBV6-5 and TRBJ1-2, with D hard to call. Trimming pared 2 bases from V and 4 bases from J, leaving 14 bases between. CDR3 length equals 15 residues. Germline assignment: CDR1 MNHEY and CDR2 SVGAGI. The CDR3 sequence: CASSYRPVSGYGYTF. CDR3 nucleotide sequence: TGTGCCAGCAGTTACCGCCCCGTGTCCGGCTATGGCTACACCTTC.

This clonotype showed up just a few times. The chain joins TRBV5-5 to TRBJ2-2; D is possibly TRBD1 or TRBD2 (6 bases each). Germline V gene data show CDR1 as SGHKS and CDR2 as YYEKEE (reference sequence). V lost 5 bases and J 5 bases, leaving 19 bases between the germline ends. CDR3 length equals 16 residues. CDR3 coding DNA: TGTGCCAGCAGTTCCGCGGGACAACCCGGGACCGGGGAGCTGTTTTTT. Translating it yields CASSSAGQPGTGELFF.

The chain has TRBV29-1 and TRBJ2-3, with 8 bases identical to TRBD2. V shed 7 bases, J shed 5 bases, and the junction held 11 bases outside the gene matches. Per germline, CDR1 SQVTM and CDR2 ANQGSEA. This CDR3 comprises 14 residues. CDR3 in DNA: TGCAGCGGCCTATCCGGGAGGGATGGAGATACGCAGTATTTT. The encoded protein is CSGLSGRDGDTQYF.

The J gene is TRBJ2-7, the V gene TRBV27; no clear D gene. V shed 3 bases and J shed 0 bases, with 9 bases lying between them. CDR1 and CDR2 (germline): MNHEY, SMNVEV (reference sequence). The CDR3 extends over 14 amino acids. Here the CDR3 DNA reads TGTGCCAGCAGTTTTTTCTCCACCTCCTACGAGCAGTACTTC. Its protein is CASSFFSTSYEQYF.

The rearrangement links TRBV7-2 to TRBJ2-7; D might be TRBD2 (6 bases). V gave up 3 bases and J gave up 3 bases, with 18 bases separating them. CDR1 and CDR2 from the germline V gene are SGHTA and FQGNSA. The CDR3 consists of 16 residues. CDR3 loop: CASSFQGGLSGYEQYF. The DNA for the CDR3 is TGTGCCAGCAGCTTTCAGGGAGGTTTATCTGGCTACGAGCAGTACTTC.

The rearrangement links TRBV5-5 to TRBJ1-1, with unresolved D. Germline assignment: CDR1 SGHKS and CDR2 YYEKEE (reference sequence). The CDR3 runs to 15 residues. V was trimmed by 0 bases and J by 1 base, leaving 10 bases between them. The CDR3, as DNA: TGTGCCAGCAGCTTGGAGGCAACATCGAACACTGAAGCTTTCTTT. It codes for CASSLEATSNTEAFF.

This clonotype was counted between two and nine times. The gene calls are TRBV10-3 and TRBJ2-7, with 7 bases identical to TRBD1. The CDR3 has 14 residues. Germline V CDR1 and CDR2: ENHRY, SYGVKD. The CDR3 spells CAIGARQGDHEQYF. The CDR3 DNA follows: TGTGCAATCGGAGCGAGACAGGGTGACCACGAGCAGTACTTC.